Each of the 5 T cell receptor beta chains below was sequenced from the same sample in a study of control samples from healthy donors and cancer patients. Sequenced by immunoSEQ multiplex PCR; TCRdb stores in-frame clones only, minus some. The sample consists of 250,000 to 300,000 clones, approximately 80% of them appearing once. Sequences were obtained from PBMCs. The receptor source for this set is an older woman with lung cancer.

J is TRBJ1-1 and V is TRBV5-1; D ambiguous. With 4 bases removed from V and 1 base from J, the gap between germline ends came to 11 bases. This CDR3 region has 14 residues. The germline V gene has CDR1 SGHRS and CDR2 YFSETQ. CDR3 sequence (DNA): TGCGCCAGCAGCCTTCCTTTGGGGAACACTGAAGCTTTCTTT. This sequence encodes CASSLPLGNTEAFF.

Concerning this clone itself: Other DNA sequences of this sample code for an identical CDR3. The chain uses TRBV20-1 and TRBJ1-2; D unclear. V lost 0 bases and J lost 7, with 3 bases in between. This CDR3 has 10 amino acids. Germline assignment: CDR1 DFQATT and CDR2 SNEGSKA (reference sequence). CDR3: CSAREGGYTF. The CDR3 DNA follows: TGCAGTGCTAGAGAGGGTGGCTACACCTTC.

This clone was found once. The rearrangement joins TRBV19 to TRBJ2-6, with D perhaps given as TRBD1 or TRBD2 (6 bases each). V was shortened by 3 bases and J by 1 base, with 16 bases between the two germline ends. CDR1 and CDR2 (germline): LNHDA, SQIVND (reference sequence). CDR3 length: 18 residues. DNA for the CDR3: TGTGCCAGTAGTATTTGGTCTCGGGGGCAATCTGGGGCCAACGTCCTGACTTTC. The encoded protein is CASSIWSRGQSGANVLTF.

As regards this clone: The identical CDR3 is also encoded by other nucleotide sequences in the sample. V and J are TRBV7-9 and TRBJ2-3; D unresolved. Germline V CDR1 and CDR2: SEHNR, FQNEAQ (reference sequence). The CDR3 has 12 residues. Between the trimmed V and J ends, which lost 5 bases and 3 bases, there was a span of 6 bases. CDR3 protein: CASSLSTDTQYF. The CDR3 nucleotides are TGTGCCAGCAGCCTAAGTACAGATACGCAGTATTTT.

This chain uses TRBV6-5 with TRBJ1-6, with 11 bases fitting TRBD1. This CDR3 has 16 amino acids. CDR1 and CDR2 from the germline V gene are MNHEY and SVGAGI. The V and J ends lost 4 bases and 7 bases, in that order; junction bases with no gene match: 6. The CDR3 protein is CASSSDRGRGNSPLHF. CDR3 nucleotide sequence: TGTGCCAGCAGTTCGGACAGGGGGCGAGGAAATTCACCCCTCCACTTT.